One sample yielded the 32 T cell receptor beta chains listed below, sequenced in a study of a mutant IDH1 vaccine in newly diagnosed glioma. Generated by immunoSEQ multiplex PCR, the TCRdb table keeps only in-frame clones and is missing some. The sample yields around 54,000 clones, approximately 80% seen once. Documented time point: baseline, week 1 (first vaccination visit). Treatment reported: pre-vaccination baseline after standard-of-care therapy. Sequenced material: PBMCs, taken from a glioma patient treated with radiotherapy, temozolomide or both. Receptors were obtained from a man younger than 35 with glioma.

This clone was counted a single time. This chain joins TRBV27 and TRBJ2-7, with D perhaps TRBD2 (7 bases). V gave up 6 bases and J gave up 3 bases, with 18 bases separating them. CDR3 length equals 15 residues. Germline assignment: CDR1 MNHEY and CDR2 SMNVEV (reference sequence). The CDR3, as DNA: TGTGCCAGCAGCTGGGGGGGGCCAAACCTCTACGAGCAGTACTTC. Its translation is CASSWGGPNLYEQYF.

The chain recombines TRBV6-5 with TRBJ1-4; 7 bases are shared with TRBD1. The germline CDR1 and CDR2 sequences are MNHEY and SVGAGI. The trim removed 4 bases at V and 7 bases at J, leaving 6 bases unmatched. This CDR3 is 14 amino acids long. CDR3 amino acids: CASSSRGWGEKLFF. The DNA of the CDR3 is TGTGCCAGCAGTTCCAGGGGGTGGGGTGAAAAACTGTTTTTT.

The chain recombines TRBV2 with TRBJ2-2, with D unclear. V lost 6 bases and J 1 base, leaving 12 bases between the germline ends. This CDR3 is built from 15 residues. CDR1 and CDR2 (germline): SNHLY, FYNNEI. CDR3 nucleotide sequence: TGTGCCAGCAGAAATCAGGCGCTGAACACCGGGGAGCTGTTTTTT. This gives the protein CASRNQALNTGELFF.

This chain connects TRBV6-1 to TRBJ1-3, with D maybe TRBD1 (5 bases). Germline CDR1 and CDR2: MNHNS and SASEGT. This CDR3 spans 13 amino acids. The ends were cut back, 7 bases at V and 2 bases at J, with 9 bases in the middle. CDR3 bases: TGTGCCAGCAACGACAGCCCTGGAAACACCATATATTTT. It encodes CASNDSPGNTIYF.

V gene TRBV7-8 combines with J gene TRBJ2-7, with D unresolved. This CDR3 is built from 14 residues. Trimming pared 3 bases from V and 0 bases from J, leaving 9 bases between. Germline V lookup: CDR1 SGHVS, CDR2 FQNEAQ. This CDR3 reads CASSFETVSYEQYF. The CDR3, as DNA: TGTGCCAGCAGCTTCGAAACGGTCTCCTACGAGCAGTACTTC.

Note on this clone: One end of the junction is discordant with germline, which a read error may explain. J is TRBJ2-7 and V is TRBV7-7; 9 bases are shared with TRBD1. The length of the CDR3 is 16 residues. Germline lookup yields CDR1 SSHAT and CDR2 FNYEAQ (reference sequence). The CDR3 sequence: CASSFHYGTGTYEQYF. For the CDR3, the DNA is TGTGCTAGCAGCTTCCATTACGGGACAGGGACCTACGAGCAGTACTTC. The full variable domain, completed using reference TRBV7-7 and TRBJ2-7, is GAGVSQSPRYKVTKRGQDVTLRCDPISSHATLYWYQQALGQGPEFLTYFNYEAQPDKSGLPSDRFSAERPEGSISTLTIQRTEQRDSAMYRCASSFHYGTGTYEQYFGPGTRLTVT.

The J gene is TRBJ1-2, the V gene TRBV5-1; D perhaps matches TRBD1 (5 bases). The CDR3 runs 14 residues. Germline loops: CDR1 SGHRS, CDR2 YFSETQ. Trimming took 5 bases from V and 4 from J, leaving 15 bases between them. CDR3 protein: CASSFTGGGYGYTF. CDR3 DNA sequence: TGCGCCAGCAGTTTTACAGGCGGAGGCTATGGCTACACCTTC.

This clone was detected only a few times. The chain carries TRBV5-1 and TRBJ1-1; D might be TRBD1 (6 bases). The CDR3 consists of 13 residues. The germline V gene encodes CDR1 SGHRS and CDR2 YFSETQ. V was pared by 3 bases and J by 8 bases, with 14 bases between. CDR3 region: CASSSIRGTEAFF. CDR3 bases: TGCGCCAGCAGCTCGATTAGGGGGACAGAAGCTTTCTTT.

V usage is TRBV19 and J usage is TRBJ1-3, with D tentatively TRBD1 (5 bases). The CDR3 has 15 amino acids. Trimming took 3 bases from V and 0 from J, leaving 9 bases between them. Germline CDR1 is LNHDA and CDR2 is SQIVND (reference sequence). This CDR3 reads CASSMAGYSGNTIYF. DNA of the CDR3: TGTGCCAGTAGTATGGCAGGGTACTCTGGAAACACCATATATTTT.

This clone was counted once. The V call is TRBV5-5, the J call TRBJ2-7, with TRBD1 matching 12 bases. Germline trimming cut 6 bases from V and 5 bases from J; bases unmatched to any gene: 15. Germline V CDR1 and CDR2: SGHKS, YYEKEE (reference sequence). This CDR3 is built from 17 residues. The CDR3 coding sequence is TGTGCCAGCACCACGAACACTCCGGGACAGGGGGCCCACGAGCAGTACTTC. This gives the protein CASTTNTPGQGAHEQYF. Based on the CDR3 plus reference TRBV5-5 and TRBJ2-7, the full variable domain is DAGVTQSPTHLIKTRGQQVTLRCSPISGHKSVSWYQQVLGQGPQFIFQYYEKEERGRGNFPDRFSARQFPNYSSELNVNALLLGDSALYLCASTTNTPGQGAHEQYFGPGTRLTVT.

In DNA, the CDR3 is TGTGCCAGCAGCTTGCTGACACTTGGGGCCAACGTCCTGACTTTC. Residues: CASSLLTLGANVLTF. This chain links TRBV7-9 with TRBJ2-6; the D is unclear. CDR1 is SEHNR and CDR2 is FQNEAQ in the germline V gene (reference sequence). The CDR3 is 15 residues long. Trimming took off 3 bases at V and 3 bases at J, with 9 bases between the two ends.

J is TRBJ1-1 and V is TRBV27; D might be TRBD1 (5 bases). There are 13 residues in the CDR3. Germline V gene lookup returns CDR1 MNHEY and CDR2 SMNVEV (reference sequence). V gave up 3 bases and J gave up 1 base, with 6 bases separating them. The CDR3 spells CASSFTGNTEAFF. In DNA form, the CDR3 reads TGTGCCAGCAGTTTTACAGGGAACACTGAAGCTTTCTTT.

In its sample, this clone was seen a few times. The rearrangement joins TRBV7-2 to TRBJ2-3; possibly TRBD1 or TRBD2 for D (5 bases each). CDR1 and CDR2 from the germline V gene are SGHTA and FQGNSA. The CDR3 covers 12 residues. Trimming removed 6 bases at V and 2 bases at J, with 6 bases between. The CDR3 protein is CASRGDTDTQYF. As DNA, the CDR3 is TGTGCCAGCAGGGGGGACACAGATACGCAGTATTTT. The whole variable domain, filled in from reference TRBV7-2 and TRBJ2-3, reads GAGVSQSPSNKVTEKGKDVELRCDPISGHTALYWYRQSLGQGLEFLIYFQGNSAPDKSGLPSDRFSAERTGGSVSTLTIQRTQQEDSAVYLCASRGDTDTQYFGPGTRLTVL.

J is TRBJ1-1 and V is TRBV19; perhaps TRBD1 as D (5 bases). CDR3 length: 15 amino acids. Trimming cost V 6 bases and J 5 bases, with 19 bases left between them. Germline loops: CDR1 LNHDA, CDR2 SQIVND (reference sequence). CDR3 sequence reads: CASSTAGLRNTEAFF. CDR3 nucleotides: TGTGCCAGTAGCACCGCAGGGCTCCGGAATACTGAAGCTTTCTTT.

The chain is built from TRBV6-5 and TRBJ2-7; no firm D call. The length of the CDR3 is 13 residues. The ends were cut back, 6 bases at V and 3 bases at J, with 12 bases in the middle. Germline loops: CDR1 MNHEY, CDR2 SVGAGI. DNA for the CDR3: TGTGCCAGCAGCGTCCGCGGAAACTACGAGCAGTACTTC. As protein: CASSVRGNYEQYF.

The chain joins TRBV27 to TRBJ1-5; 7 positions agree with TRBD1. The CDR3 runs 13 residues. Germline trimming cut 8 bases from V and 6 bases from J; bases unmatched to any gene: 7. CDR1 and CDR2 from the germline V gene are MNHEY and SMNVEV (reference sequence). In nucleotides, the CDR3 is TGTGCCAGCGGAGACAGGGCGAGTCAGCCCCAGCATTTT. Its protein product is CASGDRASQPQHF.

The chain carries TRBV6-5 and TRBJ2-7, with TRBD1 as a possible D gene (6 bases). This CDR3 spans 14 amino acids. Trimming cost V 0 bases and J 6 bases, with 12 bases left between them. Germline CDR1 is MNHEY and CDR2 is SVGAGI. Here the CDR3 DNA reads TGTGCCAGCAGTTACTCTGGGGGCCGGGGCGAGCAGTACTTC. Translated, it gives CASSYSGGRGEQYF.

This chain connects TRBV7-2 to TRBJ2-7; D call uncertain. Trimming took 8 bases from V and 2 from J, leaving 13 bases between them. CDR1 is SGHTA and CDR2 is FQGNSA in the germline V gene. This CDR3 region has 13 residues. In DNA form, the CDR3 reads TGTGCCAGCTCCTTCCGCGACACCTACGAGCAGTACTTC. It specifies CASSFRDTYEQYF.

The chain employs TRBV2 and TRBJ2-3; D is perhaps TRBD1 or TRBD2 (5 bases each). There are 14 residues in the CDR3. The V and J ends lost 6 bases and 2 bases respectively, with 12 bases between them. Germline CDR1 SNHLY, CDR2 FYNNEI. CDR3 in amino acids: CASRVGPYTDTQYF. DNA for the CDR3: TGTGCCAGCAGGGTGGGACCATACACAGATACGCAGTATTTT.

The rearrangement links TRBV10-3 to TRBJ2-7; 8 positions match TRBD1. CDR1 and CDR2 from the germline V gene are ENHRY and SYGVKD. This CDR3 spans 15 amino acids. Trimming took 5 bases from V and 2 from J; bases not matched to a gene: 8. CDR3 nucleotide sequence: TGTGCCATCAGTTATGGACAGGGTCAAACCTACGAGCAGTACTTC. Translation gives CAISYGQGQTYEQYF.

The V gene is TRBV6-1, the J gene TRBJ1-1, with D unclear. Trimming stripped 3 bases from V and 6 bases from J, with 8 bases between. Looked up from germline, CDR1 is MNHNS and CDR2 is SASEGT. This CDR3 region has 12 residues. This CDR3 reads CASSDRVPEAFF. The CDR3 nucleotides read TGTGCCAGCAGTGACCGGGTTCCTGAAGCTTTCTTT.

The genes are TRBV28 and TRBJ1-1, with D unclear. Trimming took 11 bases from V and 5 from J, leaving 12 bases between them. The CDR3 consists of 11 residues. Germline CDR1 MDHEN, CDR2 SYDVKM. The CDR3 DNA reads as TGTGCCGCCCTAGACCGGACTGAAGCTTTCTTT. Translation: CAALDRTEAFF.

The genes are TRBV14 and TRBJ2-1; 7 bases map to TRBD1. Germline V lookup: CDR1 SGHDN, CDR2 FVKESK. The CDR3 has 14 residues. The V gene end was trimmed by 4 bases and the J gene end by 14 bases; junction bases not matched to a gene: 14. The CDR3 nucleotides read TGTGCCAGCAGCCCCAGACAGGGATTCACGGACAAGTTCTTC. Translating gives CASSPRQGFTDKFF.

The V gene is TRBV5-1, the J gene TRBJ1-6; 7 nucleotides agree with TRBD1. Trimming took 2 bases from V and 15 from J; bases not matched to a gene: 11. The CDR3 is made up of 14 amino acids. CDR1 is SGHRS, CDR2 YFSETQ, per germline. The CDR3 region has the DNA TGCGCCAGCAGCTTAGACAGGGAGCTCGGGGGCCTCCACTTT. This codes for CASSLDRELGGLHF.

This sequence joins TRBV27 and TRBJ2-5, with D perhaps matching TRBD1 (7 bases). Trimming cost V 7 bases and J 5 bases, with 20 bases left between them. This CDR3 comprises 15 residues. Per the germline V gene, CDR1 is MNHEY and CDR2 is SMNVEV (reference sequence). The CDR3 nucleotides are TGTGCCAGCAACCCAGGCGGGACAGTGAGGGAGACCCAGTACTTC. It encodes CASNPGGTVRETQYF.

The CDR3 DNA is TGTGCCAGCAGCTTGGAGACGTATAGCAATCAGCCCCAGCATTTT. This translates into CASSLETYSNQPQHF. The chain uses TRBV5-8 and TRBJ1-5; the D is unclear. V lost 0 bases and J 0 bases, leaving 7 bases between the germline ends. Germline-derived CDR1 and CDR2 are SGHTS and YDEGEE. There are 15 residues in the CDR3.

V is TRBV7-9 and J is TRBJ1-3; the D is unclear. There are 13 residues in the CDR3. Looked up from germline, CDR1 is SEHNR and CDR2 is FQNEAQ (reference sequence). The V gene lost 3 bases and the J gene lost 8 bases, with 11 bases spanning the gap. The CDR3 DNA reads as TGTGCCAGCAGCTTCCCGTCGGCTCACACCATATATTTT. The encoded protein is CASSFPSAHTIYF.

This clone was observed a few times. The chain is built from TRBV6-1 and TRBJ1-2, with 11 bases fitting TRBD1. CDR3 size: 14 residues. Trimming cost V 2 bases and J 7 bases; bases outside gene matches: 3. CDR1 is MNHNS, CDR2 SASEGT, per germline. The CDR3 DNA reads as TGTGCCAGCAGTGAAACCGGGACAGGGGGTGGCTACACCTTC. It specifies CASSETGTGGGYTF.

V and J are TRBV5-4 and TRBJ1-2; D is perhaps TRBD1 (6 bases). Looked up from germline, CDR1 is SGHNT and CDR2 is YYREEE (reference sequence). Trimming removed 4 bases at V and 4 bases at J, with 14 bases between. The CDR3 has 14 amino acids. The DNA of the CDR3 is TGTGCCAGCAGCCCCCGGACAGACCTCTATGGCTACACCTTC. Translation gives CASSPRTDLYGYTF.

This clone was recorded only once. The genes are TRBV27 and TRBJ1-1, with 9 bases matching TRBD1. The CDR3 runs to 14 residues. The germline gives CDR1 MNHEY, CDR2 SMNVEV (reference sequence). The trim removed 8 bases at V and 5 bases at J, leaving 9 bases unmatched. The CDR3 sequence: CASRWPGQGTEAFF. The CDR3 DNA reads as TGTGCCAGCCGCTGGCCGGGACAGGGAACTGAAGCTTTCTTT.

V gene TRBV4-1 combines with J gene TRBJ1-5; D not resolved. Germline-derived CDR1 and CDR2 are MGHRA and YSYEKL. V lost 1 base and J 0 bases, leaving 7 bases between the germline ends. This CDR3 comprises 15 residues. The CDR3 loop reads CASSQVGYSNQPQHF. As DNA, the CDR3 is TGCGCCAGCAGCCAAGTGGGTTATAGCAATCAGCCCCAGCATTTT.

The V and J genes are TRBV9 and TRBJ1-1, with TRBD1 as a possible D gene (5 bases). Trimming stripped 4 bases from V and 0 bases from J, with 13 bases between. The CDR3 runs to 15 residues. The germline CDR1 and CDR2 sequences are SGDLS and YYNGEE. CDR3 region: CASSPGSGMNTEAFF. The CDR3 region has the DNA TGTGCCAGCAGCCCAGGGTCAGGCATGAACACTGAAGCTTTCTTT.